This T cell receptor (beta chain) was profiled in a study of cytotoxic CD8 clonotypes in ibrutinib-treated CLL. Overall study context: There were, on average, roughly 260,000 productive templates and around 94,000 productive rearrangements per sample.

The CDR3 is 13 residues long. Germline V gene data show CDR1 as SNHLY and CDR2 as FYNNEI. Regarding this clone: One junction end disagrees with the germline gene, perhaps due to a read error.

The method was immunoSEQ multiplex PCR; TCRdb's version includes in-frame clones alone and lacks a portion of them. The sample has approximately 190,000 clones; 70% are singletons. The material was PBMCs, obtained after 12 months of ibrutinib treatment. This sequence originates from a human donor with chronic lymphocytic leukemia. The V and J genes are TRBV2 and TRBJ1-5, with D tentatively TRBD1 (6 bases). The CDR3 spells CASSKQGNQPQHF. CDR3 in DNA: TGTGCCAGCAGTAAACAGGGCAACCAGCCCCAGCATTTT.